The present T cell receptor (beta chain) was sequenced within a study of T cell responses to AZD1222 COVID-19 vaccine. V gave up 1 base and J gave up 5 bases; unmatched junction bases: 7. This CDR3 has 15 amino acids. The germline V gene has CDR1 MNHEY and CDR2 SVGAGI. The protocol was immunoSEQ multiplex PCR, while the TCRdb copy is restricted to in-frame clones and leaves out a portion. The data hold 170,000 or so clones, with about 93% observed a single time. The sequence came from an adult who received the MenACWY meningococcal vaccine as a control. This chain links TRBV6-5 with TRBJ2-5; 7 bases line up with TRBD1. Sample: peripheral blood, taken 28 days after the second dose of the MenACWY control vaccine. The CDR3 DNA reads TGTGCCAGCAGTTACTTACCCGGACAGGAGGAGACCCAGTACTTC. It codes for CASSYLPGQEETQYF.